A single T cell receptor beta chain is shown here with its context. Antigen: not known. This entry comes from a study of T cells in localized non-small cell lung cancer. Clones were read by immunoSEQ multiplex PCR, and TCRdb kept only the in-frame ones, dropping some. The table has 45,000 to 55,000 clones, 86% seen once. Study observations and caveats: Uninvolved nearby lung showed the greatest T cell clonality, exceeding that found in tumor.

The CDR3 runs 14 residues. CDR1 SGHNT and CDR2 YENEEA come from the germline V gene. Trimming pared 5 bases from V and 6 bases from J, leaving 16 bases between. This chain uses TRBV11-3 with TRBJ1-1; D is unclear. Sequencing was performed on peripheral blood, taken before any cancer treatment. This receptor was identified in a male donor older than 55 with stage III squamous cell lung carcinoma. The CDR3 coding sequence is TGTGCCAGCAGCCAAACCGGTGAACACGCTGAAGCTTTCTTT. It is translated as CASSQTGEHAEAFF.